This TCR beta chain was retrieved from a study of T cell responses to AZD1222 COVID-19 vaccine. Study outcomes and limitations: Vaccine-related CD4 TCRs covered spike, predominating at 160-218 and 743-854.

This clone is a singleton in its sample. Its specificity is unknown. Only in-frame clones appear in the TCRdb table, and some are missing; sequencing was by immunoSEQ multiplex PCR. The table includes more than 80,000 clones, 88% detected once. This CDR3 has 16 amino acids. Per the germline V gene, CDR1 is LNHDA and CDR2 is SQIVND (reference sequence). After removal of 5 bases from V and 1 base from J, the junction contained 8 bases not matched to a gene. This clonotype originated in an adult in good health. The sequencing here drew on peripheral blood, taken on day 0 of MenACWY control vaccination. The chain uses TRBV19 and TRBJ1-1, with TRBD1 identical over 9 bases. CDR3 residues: CASSGLQGAGNTEAFF. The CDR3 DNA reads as TGTGCCAGTAGTGGCCTACAGGGGGCCGGGAACACTGAAGCTTTCTTT.